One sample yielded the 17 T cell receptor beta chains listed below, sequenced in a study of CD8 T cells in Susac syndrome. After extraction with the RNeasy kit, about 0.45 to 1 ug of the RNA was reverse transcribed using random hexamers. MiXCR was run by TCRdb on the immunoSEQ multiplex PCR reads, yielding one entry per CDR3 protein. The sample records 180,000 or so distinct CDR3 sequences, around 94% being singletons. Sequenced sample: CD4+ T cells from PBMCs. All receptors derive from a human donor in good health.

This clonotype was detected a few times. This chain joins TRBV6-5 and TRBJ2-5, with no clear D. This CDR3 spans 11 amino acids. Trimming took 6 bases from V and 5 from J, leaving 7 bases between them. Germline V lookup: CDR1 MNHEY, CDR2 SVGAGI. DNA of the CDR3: TGTGCCAGCAGCCACGGTGAGACCCAGTACTTC. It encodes CASSHGETQYF.

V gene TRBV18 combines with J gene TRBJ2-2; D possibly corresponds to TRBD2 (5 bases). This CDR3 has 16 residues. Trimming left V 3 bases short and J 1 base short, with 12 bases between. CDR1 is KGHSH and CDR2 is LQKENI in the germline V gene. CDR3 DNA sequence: TGTGCCAGCTCACCTGCCCCGGGGTTGAACACCGGGGAGCTGTTTTTT. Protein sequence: CASSPAPGLNTGELFF. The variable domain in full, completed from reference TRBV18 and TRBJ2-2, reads NAGVMQNPRHLVRRRGQEARLRCSPMKGHSHVYWYRQLPEEGLKFMVYLQKENIIDESGMPKERFSAEFPKEGPSILRIQQVVRGDSAAYFCASSPAPGLNTGELFFGEGSRLTVL.

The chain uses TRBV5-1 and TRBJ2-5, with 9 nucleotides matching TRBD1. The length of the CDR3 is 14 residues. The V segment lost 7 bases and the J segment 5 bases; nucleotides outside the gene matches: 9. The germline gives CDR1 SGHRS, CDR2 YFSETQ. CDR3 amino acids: CASESGTGMETQYF. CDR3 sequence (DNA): TGCGCCAGCGAATCGGGGACAGGGATGGAGACCCAGTACTTC.

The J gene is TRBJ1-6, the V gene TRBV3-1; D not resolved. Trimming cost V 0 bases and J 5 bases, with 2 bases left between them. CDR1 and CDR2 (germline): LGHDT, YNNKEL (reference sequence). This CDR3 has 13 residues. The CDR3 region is CASSQDNNSPLHF. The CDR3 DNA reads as TGTGCCAGCAGCCAAGATAATAATTCACCCCTCCACTTT.

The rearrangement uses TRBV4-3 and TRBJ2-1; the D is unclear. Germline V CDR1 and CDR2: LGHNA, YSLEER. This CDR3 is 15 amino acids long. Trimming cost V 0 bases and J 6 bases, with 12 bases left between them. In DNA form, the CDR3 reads TGCGCCAGCAGCCAAGACAGATCACAGACCAATGAGCAGTTCTTC. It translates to CASSQDRSQTNEQFF.

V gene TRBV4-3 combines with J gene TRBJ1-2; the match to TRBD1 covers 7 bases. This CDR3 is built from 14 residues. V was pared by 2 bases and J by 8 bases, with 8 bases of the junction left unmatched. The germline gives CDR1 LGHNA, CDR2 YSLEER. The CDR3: CASSQISDRAGYTF. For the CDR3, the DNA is TGCGCCAGCAGCCAAATCTCCGACAGGGCAGGCTACACCTTC.

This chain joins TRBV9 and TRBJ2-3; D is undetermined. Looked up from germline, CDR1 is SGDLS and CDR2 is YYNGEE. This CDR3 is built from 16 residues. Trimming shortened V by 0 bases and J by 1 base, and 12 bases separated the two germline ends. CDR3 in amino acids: CASSVDGRRGTDTQYF. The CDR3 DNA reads TGTGCCAGCAGCGTAGACGGGCGAAGGGGCACAGATACGCAGTATTTT.

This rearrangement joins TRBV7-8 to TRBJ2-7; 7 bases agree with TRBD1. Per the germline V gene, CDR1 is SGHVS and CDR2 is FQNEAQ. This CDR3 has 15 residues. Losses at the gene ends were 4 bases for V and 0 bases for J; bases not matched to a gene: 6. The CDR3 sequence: CASSSGQANSYEQYF. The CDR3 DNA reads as TGTGCCAGCAGCTCTGGACAGGCTAACTCCTACGAGCAGTACTTC. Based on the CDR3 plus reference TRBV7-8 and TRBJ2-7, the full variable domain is GAGVSQSPRYKVAKRGQDVALRCDPISGHVSLFWYQQALGQGPEFLTYFQNEAQLDKSGLPSDRFFAERPEGSVSTLKIQRTQQEDSAVYLCASSSGQANSYEQYFGPGTRLTVT.

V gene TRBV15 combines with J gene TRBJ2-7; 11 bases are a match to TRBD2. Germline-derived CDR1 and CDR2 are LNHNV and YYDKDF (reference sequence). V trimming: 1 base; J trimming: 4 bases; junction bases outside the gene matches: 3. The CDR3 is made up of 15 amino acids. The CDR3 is CATSRVTSGGYEQYF. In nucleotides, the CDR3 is TGTGCCACCAGCAGAGTCACTAGCGGGGGATACGAGCAGTACTTC.

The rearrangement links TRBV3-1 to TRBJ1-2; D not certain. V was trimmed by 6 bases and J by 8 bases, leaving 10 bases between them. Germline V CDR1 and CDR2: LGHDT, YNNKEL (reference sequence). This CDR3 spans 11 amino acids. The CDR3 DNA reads TGTGCCAGCAGTCAGGTCGGCGGCTACACCTTC. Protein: CASSQVGGYTF.

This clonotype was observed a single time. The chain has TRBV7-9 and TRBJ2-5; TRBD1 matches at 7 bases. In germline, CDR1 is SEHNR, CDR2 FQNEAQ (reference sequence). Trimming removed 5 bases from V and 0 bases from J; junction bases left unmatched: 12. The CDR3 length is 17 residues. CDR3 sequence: CASSPGQAMGYQETQYF. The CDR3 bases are TGTGCCAGCAGCCCAGGACAGGCTATGGGGTACCAAGAGACCCAGTACTTC.

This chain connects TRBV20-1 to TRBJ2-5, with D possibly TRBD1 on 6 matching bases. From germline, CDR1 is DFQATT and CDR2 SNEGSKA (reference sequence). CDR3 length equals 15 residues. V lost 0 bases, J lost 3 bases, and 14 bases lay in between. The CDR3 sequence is CSARDLGTSEETQYF. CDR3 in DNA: TGCAGTGCTAGAGATCTCGGGACATCTGAAGAGACCCAGTACTTC.

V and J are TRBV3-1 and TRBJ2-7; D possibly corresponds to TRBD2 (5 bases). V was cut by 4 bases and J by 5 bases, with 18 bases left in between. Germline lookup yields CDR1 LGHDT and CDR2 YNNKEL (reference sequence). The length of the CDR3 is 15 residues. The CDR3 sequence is CASSLGLISGHEQYF. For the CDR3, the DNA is TGTGCCAGCAGCCTAGGACTGATATCGGGCCACGAGCAGTACTTC.

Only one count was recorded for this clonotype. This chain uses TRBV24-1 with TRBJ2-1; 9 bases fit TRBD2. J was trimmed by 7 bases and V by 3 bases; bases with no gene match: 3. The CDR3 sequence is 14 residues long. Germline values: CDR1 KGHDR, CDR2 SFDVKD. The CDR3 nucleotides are TGTGCCACCAGTGATGGGCTAGCGGGGAATGAGCAGTTCTTC. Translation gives CATSDGLAGNEQFF.

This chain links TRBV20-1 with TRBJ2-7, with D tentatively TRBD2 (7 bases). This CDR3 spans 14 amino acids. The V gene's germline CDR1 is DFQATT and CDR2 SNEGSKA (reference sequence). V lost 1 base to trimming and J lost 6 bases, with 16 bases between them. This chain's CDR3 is CSARGGGALSEQYF. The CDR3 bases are TGCAGTGCTAGAGGTGGGGGGGCCCTGTCCGAGCAGTACTTC.

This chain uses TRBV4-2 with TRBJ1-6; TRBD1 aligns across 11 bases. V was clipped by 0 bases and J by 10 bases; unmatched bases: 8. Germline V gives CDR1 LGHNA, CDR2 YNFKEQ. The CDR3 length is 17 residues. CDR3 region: CASSQDIGTGGRSPLHF. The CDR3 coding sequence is TGTGCCAGCAGCCAAGACATTGGGACAGGGGGACGGTCACCCCTCCACTTT.

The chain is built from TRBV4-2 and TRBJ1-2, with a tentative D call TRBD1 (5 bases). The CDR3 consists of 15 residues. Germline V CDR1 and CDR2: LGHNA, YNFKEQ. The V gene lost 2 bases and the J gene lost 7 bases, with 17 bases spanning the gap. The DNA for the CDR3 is TGTGCCAGCAGCCAATCCACCGGCAGGGCAGGTGGCTACACCTTC. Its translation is CASSQSTGRAGGYTF.